The T cell receptor (beta chain) under discussion was sequenced for a study of blood T cell repertoires in COVID-19. Study-level background: PBMCs, B-cell-depleted T cells, or T cells were the source of the cDNA or gDNA that made up the material.

Only in-frame clones appear in the TCRdb table, and some are missing; sequencing was by immunoSEQ multiplex PCR. This sample has 200,000 to 250,000 clones; 83% occur once, and the top ten carry approximately 5%. The CDR3 spans 16 residues. J lost 3 bases, V lost 2 bases, and 3 bases had no gene match. CDR1 and CDR2 from the germline V gene are SGHNT and YYREEE (reference sequence). This receptor was obtained from a woman between 50 and 59 years old who had been exposed to COVID-19. The chain combines TRBV5-4 with TRBJ2-2; 11 nucleotides agree with TRBD2. Sequenced: PBMCs or T cells enriched from blood (not recorded which). Written as DNA, the CDR3 is TGTGCCAGCAGCTTTGGGACTAGCGGTTACACCGGGGAGCTGTTTTTT. Translation gives CASSFGTSGYTGELFF.